These T cell receptor beta chains were read from a single sample in a study of shared clonotypes between healthy human individuals. The data were produced by immunoSEQ multiplex PCR, yet TCRdb's version contains in-frame clones alone and is incomplete. The table records about 610,000 clones, roughly 97% of them present only once. Sequenced sample: naive CD4+ T cells sorted from blood. The receptors stem from a woman in her twenties or thirties in good health. Both conserved end residues are trimmed from each CDR3.

cdr3_aa | v_call | cdr3_length
AISGDSGNTIY | TRBV10-3 | 11
AINQAASYEQY | TRBV10-3 | 11
ASSQRSGAPMAPLH | TRBV27 | 14
ASSYSTGPSYEQY | TRBV6-5 | 13
ASSEGLVFNNEQF | TRBV6-1 | 13
AISEFPSGKGSYEQY | TRBV10-3 | 15
ASSPKRVWGEETQY | TRBV27 | 14
ASSPGLEFIYEQY | TRBV11-2 | 13
ASSAQGTYEQY | TRBV25-1 | 11
ASSVDGTSGSYEQY | TRBV9 | 14
ASSQDRRGNQPQY | TRBV28 | 13
ASSFNPWGQISGANVLT | TRBV5-1 | 17
ASSEGQGAHEQY | TRBV7-3 | 12
ASTLNTEAF | TRBV28 | 9
ASIAGGWGSNEQF | TRBV6-1 | 13
ASSEGLAGGGDTQY | TRBV14 | 14
SVARLGSQGRWREVEAF | TRBV29-1 | 17
ASSLDGPGTEAF | TRBV6-5 | 12
ASSETSGSYEQY | TRBV6-6 | 12
ASSPWEASGKNTGELF | TRBV18 | 16
ASSTLGGSNDNEQF | TRBV19 | 14
ASSRTGTPVGYT | TRBV5-4 | 12
ASSLPPYYSNQPQH | TRBV2 | 14
ASSLVPAGDGTDTQY | TRBV5-1 | 15
SVVTGVDYEQY | TRBV29-1 | 11